These T cell receptor beta chains were read from a single sample in a study of blood T cell repertoires in COVID-19. The data were produced by immunoSEQ multiplex PCR, yet TCRdb's version contains in-frame clones alone and is incomplete. The sample carries about 160,000 clones, 80% recorded once. Sequencing was done on a sample of PBMCs or T cells enriched from blood (not recorded which). The receptors here all came from a woman aged 60-75 years who had recovered from COVID-19. The CDR3 runs from the conserved cysteine through the conserved F or W. The D gene is left open where the match is weak. The listing skips clone size in some rows; elsewhere it reads once, few, many or a size class.

>TRBV27|NA|TRBJ1-4|TRBD1
CASQANFQGAEKLFF
TGTGCCAGCCAGGCTAATTTCCAGGGGGCTGAAAAACTGTTTTTT
>TRBV5-6|NA|TRBJ2-4|NA
CASSLQDIQYF
TGTGCCAGCAGCTTGCAGGACATTCAGTACTTC
>TRBV27|NA|TRBJ2-6|TRBD2
CASRPGGPGGSGANVLTF
TGTGCCAGCAGACCGGGGGGGCCAGGTGGCTCTGGGGCCAACGTCCTGACTTTC
>TRBV28|few|TRBJ2-5|TRBD2
CASSSGGALETQYF
TGTGCCAGCAGTAGCGGGGGGGCCCTGGAGACCCAGTACTTC
>TRBV19|NA|TRBJ1-5|NA
CASSILRTVNQPQHF
TGTGCCAGTAGTATACTCCGGACAGTAAATCAGCCCCAGCATTTT
>TRBV9|NA|TRBJ2-3|TRBD1
CASSVERTGGRDTQYF
TGTGCCAGCAGCGTAGAGAGGACAGGGGGGCGGGATACGCAGTATTTT
>TRBV4-1|NA|TRBJ1-1|NA
CASRLVGQNTEAFF
TGCGCCAGCAGACTCGTAGGACAGAACACTGAAGCTTTCTTT
>TRBV25-1|NA|TRBJ2-1|TRBD1
CASSSQVGQVYYNEQFF
TGTGCCAGCAGTTCCCAAGTGGGACAGGTTTACTACAATGAGCAGTTCTTC
>TRBV29-1|NA|TRBJ1-1|NA
CSVGRTSNTEAFF
TGCAGCGTGGGTAGGACATCGAACACTGAAGCTTTCTTT
>TRBV9|NA|TRBJ1-2|TRBD1
CASSVFVRTGGERNLGYGYTF
TGTGCCAGCAGCGTATTTGTGAGAACAGGGGGGGAAAGAAATCTGGGCTATGGCTACACCTTC
>TRBV6-5|NA|TRBJ1-3|TRBD1
CASSKGQGPINTIYF
TGTGCCAGCAGCAAAGGACAGGGGCCCATAAACACCATATATTTT
>TRBV27|NA|TRBJ2-3|TRBD1
CASSFDRVLTDTQYF
TGTGCCAGCAGTTTCGACAGGGTATTGACAGATACGCAGTATTTT
>TRBV7-8|NA|TRBJ2-1|TRBD1
CASRPSRTGLNEQFF
TGTGCCAGCAGGCCTTCTAGGACAGGGCTCAATGAGCAGTTCTTC
>TRBV5-1|NA|TRBJ1-4|NA
CASSEAPGSTNEKLFF
TGCGCCAGCAGCGAAGCCCCAGGATCAACTAATGAAAAACTGTTTTTT
>TRBV5-1|NA|TRBJ2-7|NA
CASRAPEGPGHEQYF
TGCGCCAGCAGGGCCCCGGAGGGACCTGGGCACGAGCAGTACTTC
>TRBV6-6|NA|TRBJ1-1|NA
CASSRDTWNTEAFF
TGTGCCAGCAGTCGGGACACCTGGAACACTGAAGCTTTCTTT
>TRBV7-3|few|TRBJ2-3|TRBD2
CASSSYTSGVADTQYF
TGTGCCAGCAGCTCATATACTAGCGGGGTGGCAGATACGCAGTATTTT
>TRBV7-2|once|TRBJ1-2|TRBD1
CASSLGGTGGGGYTF
TGTGCCAGCAGCTTGGGTGGGACAGGGGGCGGTGGCTACACCTTC
>TRBV3-1/TRBV3-2|NA|TRBJ2-2|TRBD2
CASSQVRLAGGPNTGELFF
TGTGCCAGCAGCCAAGTTAGGCTAGCGGGGGGGCCTAACACCGGGGAGCTGTTTTTT
>TRBV18|NA|TRBJ1-5|NA
CASASGSNQPQHF
TGTGCCAGCGCGTCAGGTAGCAATCAGCCCCAGCATTTT
>TRBV2|NA|TRBJ2-5|TRBD2
CASSDLLAGVQETQYF
TGTGCCAGCAGTGACCTCTTGGCGGGGGTACAAGAGACCCAGTACTTC
>TRBV4-1|NA|TRBJ1-5|NA
CASSQEYWGSNQPQHF
TGCGCCAGCAGCCAAGAGTATTGGGGCAGCAATCAGCCCCAGCATTTT
>TRBV2|NA|TRBJ2-3|NA
CASSDWGSGRGTQYF
TGTGCCAGCAGTGATTGGGGATCAGGCCGGGGGACGCAGTATTTT
>TRBV9|NA|TRBJ1-1|TRBD1
CASSLRQGSEAFF
TGTGCCAGCAGCCTGCGACAGGGCTCTGAAGCTTTCTTT
>TRBV30|NA|TRBJ1-3|TRBD1
CARRTGGTNTIYF
TGTGCCAGAAGGACAGGGGGGACAAACACCATATATTTT
>TRBV18|NA|TRBJ1-2|NA
CASSSLVRVDGYTF
TGTGCCAGCTCTTCTCTTGTCAGGGTGGATGGCTACACCTTC
>TRBV18|NA|TRBJ2-7|TRBD2
CASSRGLAETYEQYF
TGTGCCAGCTCACGAGGACTAGCGGAAACCTACGAGCAGTACTTC
>TRBV12-3/TRBV12-4|many|TRBJ2-1|NA
CASSRDPGNEQFF
TGTGCCAGCAGCCGCGACCCAGGCAATGAGCAGTTCTTC
>TRBV3-1/TRBV3-2|once|TRBJ2-1|NA
CASSQDRVYNEQFF
TGTGCCAGCAGCCAAGACAGGGTCTACAATGAGCAGTTCTTC